The TCR beta chain described here comes from a study of T cell responses to AZD1222 COVID-19 vaccine. Study results and limitations: Following two doses of AZD1222, Spike-specific TCR breadth and depth rose. The peak T cell response came first, and repertoires were sampled only after it. At baseline, just six AZD1222 recipients tested seropositive.

Remarks on this clone: Antigen specificity is unknown.

The CDR3 sequence is 13 residues long. The germline V and J ends were trimmed by 1 base and 7 bases, with 10 bases remaining between them. Germline-derived CDR1 and CDR2 are SEHNR and FQNEAQ (reference sequence). The method was immunoSEQ multiplex PCR; TCRdb's version includes in-frame clones alone and lacks a portion of them. This table holds under 60,000 clones, around 84% found once. The specimen comprised peripheral blood, sampled on day 0 of AZD1222 vaccination. The chain carries TRBV7-9 and TRBJ1-1; D is ambiguous. This TCR was recovered from an adult in good health. The CDR3 DNA reads as TGTGCCAGCAGCTTAGAGGGTTTCAGTGAAGCTTTCTTT. Translated: CASSLEGFSEAFF.